A single sample gave rise to the 7 T cell receptor beta chains below, sequenced in a study of blood T cell repertoires in COVID-19. Libraries were prepared by immunoSEQ multiplex PCR; TCRdb keeps only in-frame clonotypes and omits some of them. Among about 220,000 clones listed, around 82% were seen once. Input material: peripheral blood. The receptor source for this set is a woman between 70 and 85 years old with acute or convalescent COVID-19.

The chain carries TRBV6-5 and TRBJ1-6; 8 positions match TRBD1. This CDR3 has 14 amino acids. V shed 6 bases and J 6 bases; nucleotides not matched to a gene: 4. Germline values: CDR1 MNHEY, CDR2 SVGAGI. The CDR3 is CASRRTGRNSPLHF. The CDR3 DNA is TGTGCCAGCAGACGGACAGGGCGTAATTCACCCCTCCACTTT.

This clone occurred a few times. V is TRBV5-4 and J is TRBJ1-6; 8 bases are shared with TRBD1. Germline V CDR1 and CDR2: SGHNT, YYREEE (reference sequence). This CDR3 is 17 amino acids long. The J segment lost 6 bases and the V segment lost 4 bases, leaving 12 bases of the junction unmatched. CDR3 in DNA: TGTGCCAGCAGCATAGATTCGGGACAGGCGAGTAATTCACCCCTCCACTTT. Translating it yields CASSIDSGQASNSPLHF.

The V call is TRBV24-1, the J call TRBJ2-1, with TRBD1 matching over 7 bases. The CDR3 is made up of 16 amino acids. Per the germline V gene, CDR1 is KGHDR and CDR2 is SFDVKD. The V segment lost 3 bases and the J segment 6 bases; nucleotides outside the gene matches: 10. The CDR3 here is CATSDADRAPFNEQFF. The CDR3 region has the DNA TGTGCCACCAGTGATGCTGACAGGGCCCCATTCAATGAGCAGTTCTTC.

This sequence joins TRBV18 and TRBJ2-7, with D possibly matching TRBD1 (6 bases). CDR1 and CDR2 from the germline V gene are KGHSH and LQKENI. This CDR3 comprises 13 residues. The V end was cut by 3 bases, the J end by 2 bases, with 8 bases between. The DNA of the CDR3 is TGTGCCAGCTCACCGACAGGACCCTACGAGCAGTACTTC. It yields the protein CASSPTGPYEQYF. Variable domain in full (rest from reference TRBV18 and TRBJ2-7): NAGVMQNPRHLVRRRGQEARLRCSPMKGHSHVYWYRQLPEEGLKFMVYLQKENIIDESGMPKERFSAEFPKEGPSILRIQQVVRGDSAAYFCASSPTGPYEQYFGPGTRLTVT.

The V and J genes are TRBV6-2 or TRBV6-3 and TRBJ2-2; D perhaps matches TRBD1 (6 bases). V lost 5 bases and J lost 6, with 10 bases in between. This CDR3 has 13 residues. Germline V gives CDR1 MNHEY, CDR2 SVGEGT. The CDR3 bases are TGTGCCAGCAGTCAAAACAGGGCCGGGGAGCTGTTTTTT. Amino acids: CASSQNRAGELFF.

The rearrangement links TRBV6-6 to TRBJ2-7; TRBD1 agrees at 9 bases. Germline V lookup: CDR1 MNHNY, CDR2 SVGAGI (reference sequence). The CDR3 sequence is 18 residues long. With 5 bases clipped from V and 0 bases from J, the junction kept 14 bases outside the gene matches. The CDR3 coding sequence is TGTGCCAGCAGTCCCGGGAAGAGAACAGGGGGCCCCTCCTACGAGCAGTACTTC. Translated: CASSPGKRTGGPSYEQYF.

This chain connects TRBV18 to TRBJ1-5; D not resolved. Germline CDR1 KGHSH, CDR2 LQKENI. CDR3 length equals 14 residues. V lost 6 bases and J 0 bases, leaving 9 bases between the germline ends. This CDR3 reads CASSRGDSNQPQHF. The DNA for the CDR3 is TGTGCCAGCTCCCGGGGAGATAGCAATCAGCCCCAGCATTTT.